This entry is about one T cell receptor (beta chain). A much larger clone differs by one base, so this may be a read error. The CDR3 totals 15 residues. CDR1 and CDR2 from the germline V gene are ENHRY and SYGVKD. This sample is part of a study of T cells in Graves' hyperthyroidism and ophthalmopathy. The TCR beta CDR3 regions underwent amplification using RNA transcripts as the source. Primed by the HTBI set, a first-round RT-PCR was run on the TCR CDR3. One entry per CDR3 protein, called by TCRdb with MiXCR from the multiplex PCR reads. Of under 350,000 distinct CDR3 sequences in the sample, approximately 14% are singletons; the top ten hold 34%.

This clonotype was sampled from a middle-aged woman with Graves' ophthalmopathy. The chain is built from TRBV10-3 and TRBJ2-1; 7 bases are a match to TRBD1. Sequenced material: blood. The CDR3 sequence: CAISEDRASYNGQFF. The CDR3 bases are TGTGCCATCAGTGAGGACAGGGCCTCCTACAATGGGCAGTTCTTC.